Each of the 17 T cell receptor beta chains below was sequenced from the same sample in a study of blood T cell repertoires in COVID-19. Assay: immunoSEQ multiplex PCR; the TCRdb copy retains only in-frame clones and omits some. The profile shows 80,000 to 95,000 clones, around 87% of them singletons. Sequenced input: peripheral blood. Receptor source: a woman in her fifties or sixties with active or convalescent COVID-19.

J is TRBJ1-3 and V is TRBV5-1; D unclear. CDR3 size: 16 residues. The V and J ends lost 0 bases and 0 bases respectively, with 10 bases between them. Per germline, CDR1 SGHRS and CDR2 YFSETQ. The CDR3 sequence is CASSLAGADSGNTIYF. Written as DNA, the CDR3 is TGCGCCAGCAGCTTGGCGGGTGCCGACTCTGGAAACACCATATATTTT.

This chain joins TRBV6-1 and TRBJ1-3; D is ambiguous. The germline V gene has CDR1 MNHNS and CDR2 SASEGT. The CDR3 sequence is 14 residues long. Trimming took off 1 base at V and 1 base at J, with 5 bases between the two ends. DNA for the CDR3: TGTGCCAGCAGTGAAGACAGATCTGGAAACACCATATATTTT. Translating it yields CASSEDRSGNTIYF.

This sequence joins TRBV7-3 and TRBJ1-5, with no clear D. This CDR3 has 14 amino acids. V lost 3 bases and J lost 8, with 14 bases in between. Germline loops: CDR1 SGHTA, CDR2 FQGTGA. CDR3 amino acids: CASSLDGISEPQHF. The CDR3 DNA is TGTGCCAGCAGCTTGGACGGGATATCAGAGCCCCAGCATTTT.

The V and J genes are TRBV4-3 and TRBJ1-4; 7 bases fit TRBD1. CDR1 and CDR2 from the germline V gene are LGHNA and YSLEER. This CDR3 has 16 residues. V shed 4 bases and J 0 bases; nucleotides not matched to a gene: 5. CDR3 protein: CASSRGTASTNEKLFF. CDR3 coding DNA: TGCGCCAGCAGCCGGGGGACAGCCTCAACTAATGAAAAACTGTTTTTT.

CDR3 in amino acids: CASSLMQMNTEAFF. The CDR3 DNA sequence: TGCGCCAGCAGCCTCATGCAGATGAACACTGAAGCTTTCTTT. This chain connects TRBV5-1 to TRBJ1-1; D is unresolved. CDR3 length: 14 residues. The germline CDR1 and CDR2 sequences are SGHRS and YFSETQ. Trimming stripped 4 bases from V and 0 bases from J, with 10 bases between. Looking up the rest from reference TRBV5-1 and TRBJ1-1 gives the full variable domain: KAGVTQTPRYLIKTRGQQVTLSCSPISGHRSVSWYQQTPGQGLQFLFEYFSETQRNKGNFPGRFSGRQFSNSRSEMNVSTLELGDSALYLCASSLMQMNTEAFFGQGTRLTVV.

The chain joins TRBV6-2 or TRBV6-3 to TRBJ1-1; possible D gene TRBD1, 5 bases. The V gene's germline CDR1 is MNHEY and CDR2 SVGEGT. V was clipped by 0 bases and J by 4 bases, with 12 bases between them. CDR3 length: 15 residues. The CDR3 protein is CASSYSSGQGTEAFF. The CDR3 DNA reads TGTGCCAGCAGTTACTCGTCAGGGCAGGGCACTGAAGCTTTCTTT.

CDR3 sequence: CASSSGGTGMKQYF. Here the CDR3 DNA reads TGTGCCAGCAGCTCGGGGGGGACAGGGATGAAGCAGTACTTC. The chain recombines TRBV7-9 with TRBJ2-7; D possibly corresponds to TRBD1 (9 bases). The length of the CDR3 is 14 residues. V dropped 4 bases and J dropped 8 bases, with 18 bases sitting between them. Germline V gives CDR1 SEHNR, CDR2 FQNEAQ (reference sequence).

V gene TRBV18 combines with J gene TRBJ2-3; no reliable D call. In germline, CDR1 is KGHSH, CDR2 LQKENI. The CDR3 is made up of 13 amino acids. Between the trimmed V and J ends, which lost 2 bases and 5 bases, there was a span of 8 bases. CDR3 sequence (DNA): TGTGCCAGCTCACCAGTCCGGGTAGATACGCAGTATTTT. Translating it yields CASSPVRVDTQYF.

This chain joins TRBV18 and TRBJ1-2; TRBD1 matches at 11 bases. CDR1 and CDR2 from the germline V gene are KGHSH and LQKENI. V trimming: 8 bases; J trimming: 8 bases; junction bases outside the gene matches: 13. The CDR3 length is 15 residues. CDR3 residues: CASQGGQGERRGYTF. CDR3 in DNA: TGTGCCAGCCAAGGGGGACAGGGGGAAAGACGAGGCTACACCTTC.

This chain links TRBV9 with TRBJ1-2, with 10 bases aligning to TRBD1. The germline V gene encodes CDR1 SGDLS and CDR2 YYNGEE. The length of the CDR3 is 14 residues. Trimming removed 4 bases from V and 4 bases from J; junction bases left unmatched: 4. CDR3 in amino acids: CASSRDRGFYGYTF. CDR3 in DNA: TGTGCCAGCAGCCGGGACAGGGGTTTCTATGGCTACACCTTC.

The J gene is TRBJ2-1, the V gene TRBV4-3; D may be TRBD2 (6 bases). V gave up 0 bases and J gave up 3 bases, with 24 bases separating them. Germline V gene lookup returns CDR1 LGHNA and CDR2 YSLEER. The CDR3 is 20 amino acids. Written as DNA, the CDR3 is TGCGCCAGCAGCCAAGATAGGTACCCTTCCACCCAGGGACTCTACAATGAGCAGTTCTTC. Translated: CASSQDRYPSTQGLYNEQFF.

This clone was detected many times. V and J are TRBV27 and TRBJ1-6, with 8 bases fitting TRBD1. Germline V lookup: CDR1 MNHEY, CDR2 SMNVEV (reference sequence). V lost 6 bases and J lost 3; bases outside the gene matches: 10. This CDR3 contains 17 residues. In nucleotides, the CDR3 is TGTGCCAGCAGCTCCCAACCGGGACAGGACTATAATTCACCCCTCCACTTT. As protein: CASSSQPGQDYNSPLHF.

This chain joins TRBV19 and TRBJ1-2; D remains unclear. The V gene lost 5 bases and the J gene lost 6 bases, with 13 bases spanning the gap. This CDR3 comprises 13 residues. CDR1 is LNHDA, CDR2 SQIVND, per germline (reference sequence). The CDR3: CASSPIAGDGYTF. The CDR3 DNA reads as TGTGCCAGTAGTCCCATAGCCGGGGATGGCTACACCTTC.

This clone has just one count. The chain carries TRBV7-3 and TRBJ2-1; 9 nucleotides agree with TRBD1. Trimming took 5 bases from V and 6 from J; bases not matched to a gene: 8. The CDR3 has 15 residues. Germline V gene sequence: CDR1 SGHTA, CDR2 FQGTGA. CDR3: CASSRGTGRGNEQFF. CDR3 nucleotides: TGTGCCAGCAGCAGAGGGACAGGGCGAGGCAATGAGCAGTTCTTC.

The rearrangement joins TRBV19 to TRBJ1-4, with a tentative D call TRBD1 (6 bases). Germline V CDR1 and CDR2: LNHDA, SQIVND (reference sequence). CDR3 length: 16 residues. Between the trimmed V and J ends, which lost 9 bases and 0 bases, there was a span of 17 bases. CDR3 DNA: TGTGCCAGCGCCCCGTTACAGGGTGCAACTAATGAAAAACTGTTTTTT. This gives the protein CASAPLQGATNEKLFF.

The V and J genes are TRBV7-2 and TRBJ1-1, with TRBD1 as a possible D gene (5 bases). Germline CDR1 and CDR2: SGHTA and FQGNSA. V gave up 1 base and J gave up 3 bases, with 9 bases separating them. The CDR3 spans 14 residues. In DNA, the CDR3 is TGTGCCAGCAGCTTAGTACAGGTGGACACTGAAGCTTTCTTT. Its protein is CASSLVQVDTEAFF.

This clone was seen only a few times. This chain links TRBV6-5 with TRBJ2-7; no firm D call. Germline V CDR1 and CDR2: MNHEY, SVGAGI. V was cut by 6 bases and J by 2 bases, with 8 bases left in between. The CDR3 is 12 amino acids. CDR3 nucleotide sequence: TGTGCCAGCAGCGACAAAGCCTACGAGCAGTACTTC. This codes for CASSDKAYEQYF.